The 13 T cell receptor beta chains listed next were all sequenced from one sample in a study of T cells expressing NK-cell markers. TCRdb re-analyzed the 5' RACE reads; it lists each CDR3 protein once, without DNA. The sample table sets out 550,000 to 600,000 distinct CDR3 sequences. Sequenced: blood T cells: a sorted CD56 or NKG2C T cell subset, CD4+ or CD8+ T cells, or bulk PBMC T cells (not recorded which). The receptors originated from a man between 18 and 29 years old in good health.

V gene TRBV5-1 combines with J gene TRBJ2-4; TCRdb names TRBD2, which stays unverified in the absence of DNA. CDR1 and CDR2 from the germline V gene are SGHRS and YFSETQ. The CDR3 has 16 residues. CDR3 residues: CASSPLSGTSGSIQYF.

The gene calls are TRBV7-9 and TRBJ1-1. The V gene's germline CDR1 is SEHNR and CDR2 FQNEAQ (reference sequence). This CDR3 spans 13 amino acids. The CDR3: CASSLGFSTEAFF.

This chain links TRBV12-5 with TRBJ2-1; TCRdb's D call of TRBD2 is untestable without DNA. The CDR3 has 15 amino acids. Germline CDR1 reads LGHNT; CDR2 reads FRNRAP. The CDR3 sequence is CASGNLPVGGPEQFF.

The gene calls are TRBV5-1 and TRBJ2-1; TCRdb calls TRBD1, which cannot be checked without DNA. Germline V gene lookup returns CDR1 SGHRS and CDR2 YFSETQ. The CDR3 is made up of 16 amino acids. CDR3 residues: CASSLEGRGTYNEQFF.

The gene calls are TRBV5-1 and TRBJ2-3. The CDR3 consists of 15 residues. CDR1 SGHRS and CDR2 YFSETQ come from the germline V gene. The CDR3 loop is CASSATSFRTDTQYF.

V gene TRBV19 combines with J gene TRBJ2-3; TCRdb indicates TRBD2, and absent DNA this call remains unverified. Germline CDR1 is LNHDA and CDR2 is SQIVND (reference sequence). The CDR3 has 14 amino acids. CDR3 sequence reads: CASNNQLASDTQYF. The full variable domain, completed using reference TRBV19 and TRBJ2-3, is DGGITQSPKYLFRKEGQNVTLSCEQNLNHDAMYWYRQDPGQGLRLIYYSQIVNDFQKGDIAEGYSVSREKKESFPLTVTSAQKNPTAFYLCASNNQLASDTQYFGPGTRLTVL.

This chain joins TRBV2 and TRBJ2-3; TCRdb designates TRBD2, a call that cannot be tested without DNA. CDR1 is SNHLY, CDR2 FYNNEI, per germline. The CDR3 covers 16 residues. CDR3 region: CASGTSGSLHTDTQYF.

This chain joins TRBV7-8 and TRBJ1-2. This CDR3 has 14 residues. In germline, CDR1 is SGHVS, CDR2 FQNEAQ. The CDR3 loop is CASSGWGLNYGYTF.

The CDR3 protein is CASSPHRVSYEQYF. The chain combines TRBV12-3 or TRBV12-4 with TRBJ2-7. The CDR3 sequence is 14 residues long.

This chain connects TRBV5-6 to TRBJ2-6; the TCRdb call, TRBD1, lacks DNA for checking. The germline V gene has CDR1 SGHDT and CDR2 YYEEEE. The CDR3 is made up of 17 amino acids. Here the CDR3 reads CASSLMVGGSGANVLTF.

The chain joins TRBV10-3 to TRBJ2-5; with no DNA, the TCRdb D assignment of TRBD2 cannot be verified. The CDR3 is made up of 14 amino acids. Looked up from germline, CDR1 is ENHRY and CDR2 is SYGVKD. The CDR3 spells CAINSAGAGETQYF.

The gene calls are TRBV29-1 and TRBJ2-2. CDR1 and CDR2 (germline): SQVTM, ANQGSEA. CDR3 length: 14 amino acids. The CDR3 loop is CSVALDGGPGSCFF.

The chain couples TRBV27 to TRBJ1-1; absent DNA, TCRdb's TRBD1 call cannot be checked. This CDR3 comprises 18 residues. Germline loops: CDR1 MNHEY, CDR2 SMNVEV (reference sequence). CDR3 protein: CASSLTFWAGDGDTEAFF.